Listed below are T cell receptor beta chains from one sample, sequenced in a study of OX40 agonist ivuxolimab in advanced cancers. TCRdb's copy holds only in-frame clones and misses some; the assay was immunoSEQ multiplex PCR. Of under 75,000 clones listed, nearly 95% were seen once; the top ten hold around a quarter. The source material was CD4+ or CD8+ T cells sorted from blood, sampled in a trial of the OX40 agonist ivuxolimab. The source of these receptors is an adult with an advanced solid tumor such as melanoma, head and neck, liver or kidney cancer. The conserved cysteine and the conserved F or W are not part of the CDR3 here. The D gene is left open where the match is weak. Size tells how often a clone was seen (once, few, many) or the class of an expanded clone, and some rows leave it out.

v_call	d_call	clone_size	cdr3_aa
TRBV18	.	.	ASSVTGAKNIQY
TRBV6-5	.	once	ASSYAYEQY
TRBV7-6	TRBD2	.	ASSLLAGGPSRETQY
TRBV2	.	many	ATRGREKLF
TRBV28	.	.	ASRRTVGNTIY
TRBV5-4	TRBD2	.	ASSPWGGSYEQY
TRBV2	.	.	ASNPPEDGYT
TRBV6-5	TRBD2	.	ASSTSGRFYEQY
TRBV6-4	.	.	ASKRDSSGNTIY
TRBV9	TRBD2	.	ASSVEFSGTYNEQF
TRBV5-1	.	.	ASSLRESYEQY
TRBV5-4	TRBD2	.	ASSLIPGGNTGELF
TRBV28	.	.	ASSPVWQEQF
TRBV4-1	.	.	ASSQLWGVSGELF
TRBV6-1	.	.	ASLTWAREQY
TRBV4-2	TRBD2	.	ASSPRTSGGYEQY
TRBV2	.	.	ASRSVEGEQF
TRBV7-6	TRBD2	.	ASSGGGAGTDTQY
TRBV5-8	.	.	ASSLLNRNYGYT
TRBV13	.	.	ASSLGSGRAEAF
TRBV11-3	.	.	ASSSDSPEQY
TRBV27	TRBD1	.	ATATGVHNEQF
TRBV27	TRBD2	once	ASSRGLAVLENEQF
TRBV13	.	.	ASSSPSGGRGYGYT
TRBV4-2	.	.	ASSQEIQETQY
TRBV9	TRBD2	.	ASSPGGESLLEQF
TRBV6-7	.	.	ASSILRPGRYGYT
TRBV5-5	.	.	ASSLVPGEKLF
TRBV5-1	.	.	ASSLASGVDTQY
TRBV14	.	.	ASSQGRTYGYT
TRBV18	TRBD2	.	ASEGTSGNRNSYEQY
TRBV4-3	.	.	ASSQTLTNEKLF
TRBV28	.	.	ASSLNQPQH
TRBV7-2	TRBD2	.	ASSGPGLRSYEQY
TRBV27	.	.	ASSLGGGTEAF
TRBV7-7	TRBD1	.	AEAGGGYEQY
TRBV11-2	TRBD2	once	ASSLFRASSGRTDTQY
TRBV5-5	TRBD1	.	ASSPGSWDRYYEQY
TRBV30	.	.	AWFVELPDYNEQF
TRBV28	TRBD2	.	ASSLRLAGETQY
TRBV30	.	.	AWSGGDGINEQF
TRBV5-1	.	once	ASSLAGYDEQF
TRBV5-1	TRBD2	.	ASSRTSGNTGELF
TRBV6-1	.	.	ASISGSSYEQY
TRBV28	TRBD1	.	ASSPPTGQGANVLT
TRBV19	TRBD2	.	ASSLTKLAGRETQY
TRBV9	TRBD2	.	ASSITGTSGFANEQF
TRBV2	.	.	ASRDPGHQPQH
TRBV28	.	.	ASSLNAGTSSYNEQF
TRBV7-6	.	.	ASSLSGPGANVLT
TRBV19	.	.	ASSINWRAEQY
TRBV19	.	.	ASSLDDTEAF
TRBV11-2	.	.	ASSLKGALAETQY
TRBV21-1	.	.	ASSKVQAGVYNEQF
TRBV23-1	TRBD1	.	ASSQFGGDRVLGGNQPQH